This T cell receptor beta chain was found in a study of T cell repertoires in cytomegalovirus infection. Findings of the study overall: HLA-C-restricted CMV clonotypes gave the most frequent clonotype in two of eight donors.

The CDR3 covers 17 residues. Germline V gene lookup returns CDR1 SGHVS and CDR2 FQNEAQ. The V and J ends lost 4 bases and 9 bases, in that order; junction bases with no gene match: 20. Of note for this clonotype: The antigen is undetermined.

MiXCR, applied by TCRdb to the reads, yields one record per CDR3 protein. Here the sample spans some 170,000 distinct CDR3 sequences, roughly 17% being singletons. The TCR sequence derives from a human donor in good health (CMV status not recorded). Some clones in this sample may be carry-over from other donors' samples. The sample comprised CD8+ T cells from PBMCs. The chain carries TRBV7-8 and TRBJ2-7; 8 nucleotides agree with TRBD1. CDR3 nucleotide sequence: TGTGCCAGCAGCTCAGGGGGCTCTGGACTCCGTCGTTTTGGGCAGTACTTC. Protein sequence: CASSSGGSGLRRFGQYF.